The present T cell receptor (beta chain) was sequenced within a study of blood T cell repertoires in COVID-19. Whole-study context: T cells, B-cell-depleted T cells, or PBMCs supplied cDNA or gDNA.

TCRdb keeps only in-frame clones here, not all; method: immunoSEQ multiplex PCR. The data show 200,000 to 250,000 clones, with around 90% seen just once and more than 10% held by the top ten. The source is a man aged 25 to 40 who had recovered from COVID-19. Sequencing was done on a sample of PBMCs or T cells enriched from blood (not recorded which).

CDR3 residues: CASSRQDWPQHF. The CDR3 nucleotides are TGTGCCAGCAGCCGACAGGATTGGCCCCAGCATTTT. The chain employs TRBV12-3 or TRBV12-4 and TRBJ1-5; D might be TRBD1 (6 bases). Trimming left V 6 bases short and J 9 bases short, with 12 bases between. The CDR3 extends over 12 amino acids.